Each of the 13 T cell receptor beta chains below was sequenced from the same sample in a study of CD8 T cells in ankylosing spondylitis (dated by TCRdb to the late 2010s). Library preparation used 5' RACE. This sample was sequenced with an Illumina HiSeq 2500. TCRdb redid the processing of the public reads, applying fastp at Q25 and MiXCR, and retained in-frame beta chains. Each entry is one CDR3 protein sequence, shown with its most common DNA and genes. Present in this sample are 40,000 to 55,000 distinct CDR3 sequences, 7.4% of which were seen just once. Together, the top ten hold over 7% of the sample. Sequencing used blood, either unsorted or a sorted T cell fraction (not recorded which). These receptors came from a female donor with ankylosing spondylitis or in good health (not recorded which).

This clonotype was found many times. The rearrangement links TRBV20-1 to TRBJ2-3, with TRBD2 matching 9 bases. With 1 base clipped from V and 4 bases from J, the junction kept 9 bases outside the gene matches. Germline assignment: CDR1 DFQATT and CDR2 SNEGSKA (reference sequence). The CDR3 spans 16 residues. CDR3 region: CSARGVWRGGPDTQYF. CDR3 sequence (DNA): TGCAGTGCTAGAGGTGTTTGGCGGGGGGGCCCAGATACGCAGTATTTT.

In its sample, this clonotype was seen many times. The chain combines TRBV28 with TRBJ2-7; TRBD1 or TRBD2 may be the D gene (7 bases each). The V end lost 5 bases, the J end lost 6 bases, and 11 bases lay between the germline ends. The germline gives CDR1 MDHEN, CDR2 SYDVKM. The CDR3 is 12 residues long. CDR3 sequence: CASSAGGGEQYV. DNA for the CDR3: TGTGCCAGCAGTGCAGGGGGGGGCGAGCAGTACGTC.

For this clonotype: A read error is possible here, since a much larger clone lies one base away. This chain connects TRBV3-1 to TRBJ2-7, with D uncertain. The CDR3 contains 14 residues. The germline V gene encodes CDR1 LGHDT and CDR2 YNNKEL (reference sequence). The CDR3 nucleotides read TGTACCAGCAGCCATCTGGCATCCCGCTACGAGCAGTACTTC. Encoded protein: CTSSHLASRYEQYF.

This clonotype was counted at least ten times. The chain carries TRBV6-1 and TRBJ2-2; 9 bases align to TRBD1. Per germline, CDR1 MNHNS and CDR2 SASEGT. Unmatched junction bases numbered 8, after V lost 5 bases and J lost 4 bases. This CDR3 comprises 16 residues. DNA of the CDR3: TGTGCCAGCAGTCCAACAGGGGGCGGCGGCACCGGGGAGCTGTTTTTT. This encodes CASSPTGGGGTGELFF.

The table lists this clonotype with a few counts. The chain combines TRBV7-2 with TRBJ1-2, with 9 bases aligning to TRBD1. Losses at the gene ends were 5 bases for V and 4 bases for J; bases not matched to a gene: 17. CDR3 length: 18 residues. CDR1 and CDR2 (germline): SGHTA, FQGNSA. DNA for the CDR3: TGTGCCAGCAGCCCCCAGCGGGACAGGGACAGCCTTCGCTATGGCTACACCTTC. Translating it yields CASSPQRDRDSLRYGYTF.

This clonotype showed up just a few times. Being one base from a much bigger clone, this may be a read error. This chain joins TRBV28 and TRBJ1-5, with unresolved D. The CDR3 is 10 residues long. Between the trimmed V and J ends, which lost 10 bases and 2 bases, there was a span of 3 bases. Germline CDR1 is MDHEN and CDR2 is SYDVKM. The CDR3 DNA reads as TGTGCCACTTGCAATCAGCCCCAGCATTTT. This sequence encodes CATCNQPQHF.

This clonotype was seen ten or more times. The rearrangement joins TRBV5-1 to TRBJ2-3, with D perhaps TRBD2 (5 bases). Deletions cut 4 bases from V and 2 bases from J, with 23 bases between. There are 18 residues in the CDR3. From germline, CDR1 is SGHRS and CDR2 YFSETQ. The CDR3 DNA follows: TGCGCCAGCAGCCCCACGGCCGCGGGTCCTCGTGCCACAGATACGCAGTATTTT. Translation: CASSPTAAGPRATDTQYF.

This clonotype was detected many times. The chain employs TRBV20-1 and TRBJ1-1; maybe TRBD1 (5 bases). The germline V and J ends were trimmed by 3 bases and 5 bases, with 16 bases remaining between them. The CDR3 loop spans 14 amino acids. CDR1 DFQATT and CDR2 SNEGSKA come from the germline V gene (reference sequence). The CDR3 reads CSASLQGTSTEAFF. The CDR3 DNA reads TGCAGTGCTAGTTTGCAGGGAACGAGTACTGAAGCTTTCTTT.

The V and J genes are TRBV7-2 and TRBJ2-2; D unclear. The length of the CDR3 is 14 residues. V was pared by 0 bases and J by 2 bases, with 4 bases between. CDR1 is SGHTA, CDR2 FQGNSA, per germline. CDR3 sequence: CASSLAPNTGELFF. The CDR3 DNA reads as TGTGCCAGCAGCTTAGCTCCAAACACCGGGGAGCTGTTTTTT.

This clonotype has a count of ten or more. This sequence joins TRBV5-1 and TRBJ1-6; the D gene is possibly TRBD1 (5 bases). The germline V gene has CDR1 SGHRS and CDR2 YFSETQ. Trimming stripped 0 bases from V and 7 bases from J, with 11 bases between. The CDR3 contains 15 residues. CDR3 bases: TGCGCCAGCAGCTTGGGCGGACAAGTCAATTCACCCCTCCACTTT. Its protein is CASSLGGQVNSPLHF.

At least ten counts were recorded for this clonotype. This chain joins TRBV25-1 and TRBJ2-3; the D is unclear. Trimming cost V 2 bases and J 1 base, with 16 bases left between them. The CDR3 is made up of 17 amino acids. CDR1 is MGHDK, CDR2 SYGVNS, per germline. This CDR3 reads CASSEATPASGTDTQYF. The CDR3 nucleotides are TGTGCCAGCAGTGAAGCCACTCCGGCTTCTGGCACAGATACGCAGTATTTT.

This clonotype appeared many times. The chain uses TRBV5-1 and TRBJ2-5, with a weak D call TRBD1 (6 bases). The germline V gene encodes CDR1 SGHRS and CDR2 YFSETQ. This CDR3 comprises 15 residues. V dropped 4 bases and J dropped 2 bases, with 15 bases sitting between them. The CDR3 sequence: CASSPALGGQETQYF. CDR3 DNA: TGCGCCAGCAGCCCGGCACTAGGGGGACAAGAGACCCAGTACTTC.

Many counts were recorded for this clonotype. The chain links TRBV20-1 to TRBJ2-4; tentatively, D is TRBD2 (7 bases). Germline V lookup: CDR1 DFQATT, CDR2 SNEGSKA (reference sequence). The CDR3 contains 14 residues. The V end was cut by 5 bases, the J end by 1 base, with 12 bases between. CDR3 DNA: TGCAGTGCTGACCGGGGGGCGGCCAAAAACATTCAGTACTTC. Amino acid sequence: CSADRGAAKNIQYF.